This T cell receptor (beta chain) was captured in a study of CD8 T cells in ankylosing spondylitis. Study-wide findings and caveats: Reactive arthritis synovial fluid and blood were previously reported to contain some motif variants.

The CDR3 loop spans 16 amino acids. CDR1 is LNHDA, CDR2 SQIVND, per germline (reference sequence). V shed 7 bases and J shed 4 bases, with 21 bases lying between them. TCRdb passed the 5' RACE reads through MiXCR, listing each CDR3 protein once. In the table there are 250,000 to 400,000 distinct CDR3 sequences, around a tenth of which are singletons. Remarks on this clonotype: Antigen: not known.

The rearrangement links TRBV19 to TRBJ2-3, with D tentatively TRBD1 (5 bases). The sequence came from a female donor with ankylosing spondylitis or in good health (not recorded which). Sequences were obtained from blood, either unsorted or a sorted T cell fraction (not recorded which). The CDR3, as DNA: TGTGCCAGTACCACCCCGGGTGCAAGGGGCCCAGATACGCAGTATTTT. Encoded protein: CASTTPGARGPDTQYF. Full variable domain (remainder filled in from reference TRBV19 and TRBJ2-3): DGGITQSPKYLFRKEGQNVTLSCEQNLNHDAMYWYRQDPGQGLRLIYYSQIVNDFQKGDIAEGYSVSREKKESFPLTVTSAQKNPTAFYLCASTTPGARGPDTQYFGPGTRLTVL.